These 6 T cell receptor beta chains were sequenced from one sample in a study of neurological immune-mediated disorders. Each CDR3 protein is one row after TCRdb ran MiXCR on the 5' RACE reads. The repertoire holds approximately 74,000 distinct CDR3 sequences, with less than 5.5% as singletons. Sample: PBMCs. These receptors all come from a man aged 18 to 29 with multiple sclerosis.

V and J are TRBV2 and TRBJ1-1; D gene unclear. Germline CDR1 and CDR2: SNHLY and FYNNEI. V dropped 7 bases and J dropped 0 bases, with 9 bases sitting between them. This CDR3 contains 13 residues. CDR3 amino acids: CASNPKMNTEAFF. The CDR3 nucleotides are TGTGCCAGCAACCCCAAGATGAACACTGAAGCTTTCTTT.

Comments on this clonotype: Since a much larger clone is just one base distant, this may be a read error. CDR3 nucleotides: TGTGCCAGCAGCTTAGTAGGTGGTAGCGGGAGGTGTTTAGCCAAAAAAATTCAGTACTTC. Its protein product is CASSLVGGSGRCLAKKIQYF. The chain joins TRBV7-6 to TRBJ2-4; 10 nucleotides match TRBD2. The CDR3 totals 20 residues. Germline V gene lookup returns CDR1 SGHVS and CDR2 FNYEAQ.

In this sample, this clonotype turned up many times. The DNA of the CDR3 is TGTGCCAGCAGCTTAGAGCGGGACGCAGATACGCAGTATTTT. Translation: CASSLERDADTQYF. The chain is built from TRBV7-2 and TRBJ2-3, with 7 bases aligning to TRBD2. Trimming cost V 1 base and J 4 bases; bases outside gene matches: 2. From germline, CDR1 is SGHTA and CDR2 FQGNSA. The CDR3 runs 14 residues. The variable domain in full, completed from reference TRBV7-2 and TRBJ2-3, reads GAGVSQSPSNKVTEKGKDVELRCDPISGHTALYWYRQSLGQGLEFLIYFQGNSAPDKSGLPSDRFSAERTGGSVSTLTIQRTQQEDSAVYLCASSLERDADTQYFGPGTRLTVL.

This clonotype has at least ten counts. This chain connects TRBV5-1 to TRBJ2-7; D may be TRBD1 or TRBD2 (5 bases each). Germline CDR1 and CDR2: SGHRS and YFSETQ. This CDR3 region has 15 residues. V gave up 4 bases and J gave up 4 bases, with 18 bases separating them. The CDR3 nucleotides are TGCGCCAGCAGCGTACCCGGGACGACCTTATACGAGCAGTACTTC. This codes for CASSVPGTTLYEQYF. The full variable domain, completed using reference TRBV5-1 and TRBJ2-7, is KAGVTQTPRYLIKTRGQQVTLSCSPISGHRSVSWYQQTPGQGLQFLFEYFSETQRNKGNFPGRFSGRQFSNSRSEMNVSTLELGDSALYLCASSVPGTTLYEQYFGPGTRLTVT.

A few counts support this clonotype. Sequence at one end of the junction differs from germline and may be a read error. The J gene is TRBJ1-5, the V gene TRBV11-2; possible D gene TRBD1, 5 bases. The CDR3 runs to 16 residues. Germline assignment: CDR1 SGHAT and CDR2 FQNNGV. For the CDR3, the DNA is TGTGCCAGCAGCCCGGCCCCGGGGGGATTCAATCAGCCCCAGAATTTT. Amino acids: CASSPAPGGFNQPQNF.

This clonotype occurred many times. This chain joins TRBV20-1 and TRBJ1-5; 10 nucleotides line up with TRBD1. This CDR3 has 16 amino acids. In germline, CDR1 is DFQATT, CDR2 SNEGSKA (reference sequence). The V segment lost 3 bases and the J segment 2 bases; nucleotides outside the gene matches: 7. The CDR3 nucleotides read TGCAGTGCTAGGGCCCCCGGGACAGGGGGCAATCAGCCCCAGCATTTT. It is translated as CSARAPGTGGNQPQHF.